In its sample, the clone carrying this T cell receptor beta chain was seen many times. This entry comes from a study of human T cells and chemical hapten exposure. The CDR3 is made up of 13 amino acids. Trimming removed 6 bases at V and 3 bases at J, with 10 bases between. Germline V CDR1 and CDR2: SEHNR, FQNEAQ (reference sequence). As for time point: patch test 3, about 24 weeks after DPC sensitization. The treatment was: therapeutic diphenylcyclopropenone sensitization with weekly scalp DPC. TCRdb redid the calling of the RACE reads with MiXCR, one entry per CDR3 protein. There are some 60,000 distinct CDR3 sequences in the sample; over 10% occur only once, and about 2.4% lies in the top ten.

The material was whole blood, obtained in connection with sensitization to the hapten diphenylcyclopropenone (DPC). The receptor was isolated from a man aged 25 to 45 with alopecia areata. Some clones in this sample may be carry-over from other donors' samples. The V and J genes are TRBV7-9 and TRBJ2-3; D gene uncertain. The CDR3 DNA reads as TGTGCCAGCAGTCTCAAATTAACAGATACGCAGTATTTT. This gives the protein CASSLKLTDTQYF.